This T cell receptor (beta chain) was obtained from a study of blood T cell repertoires in COVID-19. With V trimmed by 4 bases and J by 0 bases, 13 bases remained unmatched. Germline-derived CDR1 and CDR2 are SGHRS and YFSETQ. CDR3 length: 18 residues. The assay was immunoSEQ multiplex PCR, and TCRdb's table has in-frame clones only and misses some. The sample holds 250,000 or so clones, approximately 91% seen once. V gene TRBV5-1 combines with J gene TRBJ2-1; TRBD2 matches at 7 bases. The sequence derives from a woman aged 40 to 49 who had recovered from COVID-19. Sequenced sample: peripheral blood. The CDR3, as DNA: TGCGCCAGCAGCCCTCGGTCTAGCGGCGAGAGCTCCTACAATGAGCAGTTCTTC. Residues: CASSPRSSGESSYNEQFF.